The clone carrying this TCR beta chain was seen only a few times. Its specificity is unknown. Patients were newly diagnosed with stage II-IVA oral cavity squamous cell carcinoma without prior systemic or radiation treatment. PBMC libraries mostly used about 500 ng of input genomic DNA, with six replicates per sample. This table comes from immunoSEQ multiplex PCR, and its TCRdb copy is limited to in-frame clones, with some not included. The sample carries some 15,000 clones, around 75% recorded once. V gave up 8 bases and J gave up 0 bases; unmatched junction bases: 2. This CDR3 region has 13 residues. In germline, CDR1 is MRHNA, CDR2 SNTAGT. The data stem from a study of neoadjuvant anti-PD-1 for oral cavity cancer. Study details: Patients mostly received three to four biweekly nivolumab doses at 3 mg/kg before surgery. Study-level points and caveats: Higher pretreatment blood Treg/Th17 ratios correlated with higher pretreatment blood and lower post-treatment tumor TCRbeta clonality.

The sequence was collected from a person aged 40-85 years with oral cavity squamous cell carcinoma. The V gene is TRBV6-4, the J gene TRBJ2-3, with 7 positions matching TRBD2. Sequencing used PBMCs, obtained before nivolumab (anti-PD-1) treatment. The CDR3 DNA reads TGTGCCAGCTCGGGGGGTAGCACAGATACGCAGTATTTT. Translation gives CASSGGSTDTQYF.